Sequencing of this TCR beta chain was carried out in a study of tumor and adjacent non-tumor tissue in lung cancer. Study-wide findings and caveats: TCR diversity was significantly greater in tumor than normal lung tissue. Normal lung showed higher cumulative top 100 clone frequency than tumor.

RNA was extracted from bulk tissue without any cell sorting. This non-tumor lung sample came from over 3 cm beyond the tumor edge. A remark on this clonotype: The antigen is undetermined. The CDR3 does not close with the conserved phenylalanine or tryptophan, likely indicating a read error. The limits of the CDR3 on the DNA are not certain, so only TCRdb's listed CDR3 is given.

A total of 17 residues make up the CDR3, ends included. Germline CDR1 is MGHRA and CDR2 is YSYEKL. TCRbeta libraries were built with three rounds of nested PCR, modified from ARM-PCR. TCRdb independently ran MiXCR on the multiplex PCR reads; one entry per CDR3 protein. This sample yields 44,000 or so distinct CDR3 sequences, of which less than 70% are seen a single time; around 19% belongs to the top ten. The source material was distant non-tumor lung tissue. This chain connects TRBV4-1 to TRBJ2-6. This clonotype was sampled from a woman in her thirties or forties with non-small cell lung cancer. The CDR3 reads CASSQVQFGSGANVLTL.